This entry is about one T cell receptor (beta chain). TCRdb independently ran MiXCR on the 5' RACE reads; one entry per CDR3 protein. The repertoire consists of roughly 490,000 distinct CDR3 sequences, with roughly 13% occurring once and the leading ten covering approximately 0.98%. Trimming pared 4 bases from V and 5 bases from J, leaving 18 bases between. From germline, CDR1 is SGDLS and CDR2 YYNGEE. The CDR3 spans 15 residues. The record originates from a study of identical twins. This sample also belongs to another study, concerning yellow fever vaccine responses in identical twins.

The chain recombines TRBV9 with TRBJ2-5; D possibly corresponds to TRBD1 (6 bases). Material for sequencing was CD4+ T cells sorted from blood. This receptor was obtained from a woman aged 18-29 years in good health. Here the CDR3 DNA reads TGTGCCAGCAGCCCAATACAGGGTGCGGTGGAGACCCAGTACTTC. Encoded protein: CASSPIQGAVETQYF.